One and the same sample provided the 27 T cell receptor beta chains below, sequenced in a study of CD8+ T cells in alopecia areata. Treatment indicated: oral pan-JAK inhibitor, 5-10 mg twice daily. Sequencing templates came from extracted RNA that was reverse transcribed into cDNA. Only in-frame clones appear in the TCRdb table, and some are missing; sequencing was by immunoSEQ multiplex PCR. The sample yields some 120,000 clones, roughly 50% seen once. Sample: CD8+ T cells sorted from blood, taken at week 24, from a patient treated with tofacitinib. These receptor sequences come from a human donor with alopecia areata.

The CDR3 DNA sequence: TGTGCCACCAGCAGCTCCGGGACAGTTTTCTCCTACGAGCAGTACTTC. Translated, it gives CATSSSGTVFSYEQYF. The J gene is TRBJ2-7, the V gene TRBV15; 7 bases agree with TRBD1. CDR1 is LNHNV, CDR2 YYDKDF, per germline (reference sequence). V was pared by 3 bases and J by 0 bases, with 8 bases of the junction left unmatched. The CDR3 covers 16 residues.

The V call is TRBV9, the J call TRBJ2-7; 7 bases align to TRBD1. The junction had 6 bases not matched to a gene; V was cut back by 3 bases and J by 6 bases. The length of the CDR3 is 13 residues. Germline CDR1 is SGDLS and CDR2 is YYNGEE. The CDR3 nucleotides read TGTGCCAGCAGCGGATCCGGGACAGTCGAGCAGTACTTC. Residues: CASSGSGTVEQYF.

This chain connects TRBV29-1 to TRBJ2-1; TRBD1 aligns across 8 bases. The CDR3 contains 15 residues. Germline CDR1 reads SQVTM; CDR2 reads ANQGSEA. With 4 bases clipped from V and 4 bases from J, the junction kept 9 bases outside the gene matches. The CDR3 nucleotides read TGCAGCGTTGGAGGCTGGGACAGGAAGTACAATGAGCAGTTCTTC. Translating gives CSVGGWDRKYNEQFF.

This clone was seen a single time. The V gene is TRBV4-2, the J gene TRBJ1-1, with 7 positions matching TRBD1. The CDR3 has 13 amino acids. The germline V gene has CDR1 LGHNA and CDR2 YNFKEQ. Losses at the gene ends were 8 bases for V and 2 bases for J; bases not matched to a gene: 5. The CDR3 bases are TGTGCCAGCCTAGGACAGGCAAACACTGAAGCTTTCTTT. Its translation is CASLGQANTEAFF.

The V gene is TRBV2, the J gene TRBJ1-2; D is undetermined. Trimming cost V 5 bases and J 4 bases, with 8 bases left between them. CDR1 SNHLY and CDR2 FYNNEI come from the germline V gene. The CDR3 is made up of 12 amino acids. CDR3 protein: CASSPSLYGYTF. CDR3 DNA: TGTGCCAGCAGTCCCTCCCTCTATGGCTACACCTTC.

J is TRBJ1-6 and V is TRBV27; D uncertain. Deletions cut 2 bases from V and 6 bases from J, with 11 bases between. This CDR3 spans 15 amino acids. Germline values: CDR1 MNHEY, CDR2 SMNVEV (reference sequence). The CDR3 nucleotides are TGTGCCAGCAGTTTACGGGCGGCCCTTAATTCACCCCTCCACTTT. Protein product: CASSLRAALNSPLHF.

J is TRBJ1-6 and V is TRBV19; 8 nucleotides align to TRBD1. In germline, CDR1 is LNHDA, CDR2 SQIVND (reference sequence). With 5 bases clipped from V and 9 bases from J, the junction kept 9 bases outside the gene matches. This CDR3 contains 15 residues. CDR3 DNA: TGTGCCAGTAGTCTCCAGACAGGGGAGAGTTCACCCCTCCACTTT. It yields the protein CASSLQTGESSPLHF.

CDR3 region: CASLQESSYNEQFF. The CDR3 DNA sequence: TGTGCCAGCCTACAGGAGAGCTCCTACAATGAGCAGTTCTTC. This sequence joins TRBV2 and TRBJ2-1, with a tentative D call TRBD1 (5 bases). Germline values: CDR1 SNHLY, CDR2 FYNNEI. The CDR3 is 14 residues long. With 8 bases removed from V and 0 bases from J, the gap between germline ends came to 11 bases.

In this sample, this clone turned up a few times. This chain connects TRBV7-9 to TRBJ2-7, with 15 bases matching TRBD2. This CDR3 has 18 amino acids. The germline V gene has CDR1 SEHNR and CDR2 FQNEAQ (reference sequence). The ends lost 5 bases at V and 8 bases at J; junction bases unmatched: 16. The DNA of the CDR3 is TGTGCCAGCAGCCCCTGGACTAGCGGGGGGGCTCCACACAGTAAGCAGTACTTC. This gives the protein CASSPWTSGGAPHSKQYF.

A single count supports this clone. The genes are TRBV7-9 and TRBJ2-5; TRBD1 might be the D (6 bases). From germline, CDR1 is SEHNR and CDR2 FQNEAQ (reference sequence). The V end lost 5 bases, the J end lost 5 bases, and 9 bases lay between the germline ends. The CDR3 sequence is 12 residues long. DNA of the CDR3: TGTGCCAGCAGCCCCCAGGGGGAGACCCAGTACTTC. This codes for CASSPQGETQYF.

The chain uses TRBV5-6 and TRBJ2-7, with 8 bases matching TRBD1. V shed 5 bases, J shed 2 bases, and the junction held 3 bases outside the gene matches. The CDR3 contains 13 residues. CDR1 is SGHDT, CDR2 YYEEEE, per germline. Written as DNA, the CDR3 is TGTGCCAGCAGGGGACAGGAGACCTACGAGCAGTACTTC. Translated, it gives CASRGQETYEQYF.

This clone came up a few times. The chain is built from TRBV30 and TRBJ1-6; no clear D gene. Trimming stripped 1 base from V and 0 bases from J, with 7 bases between. Germline V lookup: CDR1 GTSNPN, CDR2 SVGIG (reference sequence). The CDR3 spans 15 residues. The CDR3 region has the DNA TGTGCCTGGAGTGATGGCAGCTCCTATAATTCACCCCTCCACTTT. Encoded protein: CAWSDGSSYNSPLHF. Full variable domain (rest looked up from reference TRBV30 and TRBJ1-6): SQTIHQWPATLVQPVGSPLSLECTVEGTSNPNLYWYRQAAGRGLQLLFYSVGIGQISSEVPQNLSASRPQDRQFILSSKKLLLSDSGFYLCAWSDGSSYNSPLHFGNGTRLTVT.

The chain carries TRBV30 and TRBJ1-5; D possibly corresponds to TRBD1 (6 bases). The CDR3 is made up of 14 amino acids. V was pared by 5 bases and J by 2 bases, with 13 bases between. Germline V gene sequence: CDR1 GTSNPN, CDR2 SVGIG (reference sequence). The DNA of the CDR3 is TGTGCCTGGCAACAGGGAAATGGCAATCAGCCCCAGCATTTT. It translates to CAWQQGNGNQPQHF.

This chain connects TRBV6-1 to TRBJ1-5; D is undetermined. V lost 1 base to trimming and J lost 3 bases, with 10 bases between them. The CDR3 length is 15 residues. Germline lookup yields CDR1 MNHNS and CDR2 SASEGT. DNA of the CDR3: TGTGCCAGCAGTGAAGGGACGGGAGACAATCAGCCCCAGCATTTT. Its translation is CASSEGTGDNQPQHF.

The rearrangement uses TRBV5-6 and TRBJ1-1, with a weak D call TRBD1 (5 bases). Germline V lookup: CDR1 SGHDT, CDR2 YYEEEE. The CDR3 covers 14 residues. V shed 4 bases and J shed 6 bases, with 16 bases lying between them. This CDR3 reads CASSPQDSFAEAFF. The CDR3 DNA is TGTGCCAGCAGCCCACAGGACTCGTTTGCTGAAGCTTTCTTT.

The V gene is TRBV5-1, the J gene TRBJ2-7; 11 bases fit TRBD1. CDR3 length: 15 amino acids. The V and J ends lost 4 bases and 4 bases, in that order; junction bases with no gene match: 7. CDR1 SGHRS and CDR2 YFSETQ come from the germline V gene. CDR3 nucleotides: TGCGCCAGCAGCGAGGGACAGGGGGTAGGGTACGAGCAGTACTTC. Amino acids: CASSEGQGVGYEQYF.

The chain couples TRBV4-3 to TRBJ2-7; D might be TRBD2 (6 bases). The CDR3 contains 13 residues. V was trimmed by 5 bases and J by 7 bases, leaving 15 bases between them. The V gene's germline CDR1 is LGHNA and CDR2 YSLEER. CDR3 amino acids: CASSLRGEEEQYF. CDR3 coding DNA: TGCGCCAGCAGCTTACGCGGGGAGGAGGAGCAGTACTTC.

In DNA form, the CDR3 reads TGTGCCAGTAGTATAGCTGGCCCTGAAGCTTTCTTT. It translates to CASSIAGPEAFF. J is TRBJ1-1 and V is TRBV19; D not resolved. Trimming removed 1 base at V and 6 bases at J, with 6 bases between. The CDR3 has 12 residues. In germline, CDR1 is LNHDA, CDR2 SQIVND (reference sequence).

In this sample, this clone turned up a few times. The chain recombines TRBV27 with TRBJ2-7; TRBD2 aligns across 9 bases. The CDR3 is 14 residues long. V trimming: 2 bases; J trimming: 5 bases; junction bases outside the gene matches: 4. Germline V gene data show CDR1 as MNHEY and CDR2 as SMNVEV (reference sequence). The CDR3: CASSLGAGGHEQYF. The DNA of the CDR3 is TGTGCCAGCAGTTTAGGAGCGGGGGGCCACGAGCAGTACTTC.

This clone was seen more than once but under ten times. V gene TRBV2 combines with J gene TRBJ1-1, with D tentatively TRBD1 (5 bases). The CDR3 has 13 residues. Between the trimmed V and J ends, which lost 4 bases and 3 bases, there was a span of 9 bases. Per germline, CDR1 SNHLY and CDR2 FYNNEI. The CDR3 spells CASSVRDDTEAFF. The DNA for the CDR3 is TGTGCCAGCAGTGTCAGGGATGACACTGAAGCTTTCTTT.

The gene calls are TRBV5-1 and TRBJ2-5; weak D call: TRBD1 (6 bases). Germline CDR1 SGHRS, CDR2 YFSETQ. CDR3 size: 14 residues. The V end lost 1 base, the J end lost 2 bases, and 9 bases lay between the germline ends. This CDR3 reads CASSLRGGQETQYF. The CDR3 DNA reads TGCGCCAGCAGCTTGCGAGGGGGACAAGAGACCCAGTACTTC.

The chain carries TRBV29-1 and TRBJ2-2; D not certain. The V and J ends lost 6 bases and 0 bases respectively, with 8 bases between them. The CDR3 runs to 13 residues. Germline CDR1 SQVTM, CDR2 ANQGSEA. The CDR3 nucleotides are TGCAGCGTAACGACGGCGAACACCGGGGAGCTGTTTTTT. It yields the protein CSVTTANTGELFF.

This chain links TRBV4-1 with TRBJ1-6; 8 bases match TRBD1. This CDR3 spans 14 amino acids. V trimming: 5 bases; J trimming: 9 bases; junction bases outside the gene matches: 6. The germline CDR1 and CDR2 sequences are MGHRA and YSYEKL. The CDR3 loop is CASSLGTGGSPLHF. The CDR3 DNA reads TGCGCCAGCAGCTTAGGCACAGGGGGTTCACCCCTCCACTTT.

The chain uses TRBV30 and TRBJ2-7, with D perhaps assigned TRBD1 or TRBD2 (5 bases each). Germline V gene data show CDR1 as GTSNPN and CDR2 as SVGIG (reference sequence). The CDR3 is made up of 13 amino acids. The V end was cut by 1 base, the J end by 2 bases, with 9 bases between. CDR3 region: CAWSAGTAYEQYF. The DNA for the CDR3 is TGTGCCTGGAGTGCTGGGACGGCCTACGAGCAGTACTTC.

The V and J genes are TRBV11-2 and TRBJ2-2; no firm D call. This CDR3 has 16 residues. V lost 2 bases and J lost 1, with 11 bases in between. CDR1 is SGHAT, CDR2 FQNNGV, per germline. The DNA for the CDR3 is TGTGCCAGCAGCTTATACGACTCTATGAACACCGGGGAGCTGTTTTTT. Translating gives CASSLYDSMNTGELFF.

This clone was found once. The V gene is TRBV13, the J gene TRBJ2-1; D perhaps matches TRBD1 (6 bases). V was pared by 1 base and J by 7 bases, with 11 bases between. The CDR3 spans 14 residues. CDR1 is PRHDT and CDR2 is FYEKMQ in the germline V gene (reference sequence). CDR3 DNA sequence: TGTGCCAGCAGCTTAGTAGGAGACAGGAATGAGCAGTTCTTC. It is translated as CASSLVGDRNEQFF.

V and J are TRBV13 and TRBJ1-1; D gene uncertain. Trimming cost V 0 bases and J 8 bases, with 4 bases left between them. CDR1 is PRHDT and CDR2 is FYEKMQ in the germline V gene (reference sequence). The CDR3 is 11 residues long. This chain's CDR3 is CASSLGREAFF. Here the CDR3 DNA reads TGTGCCAGCAGCTTAGGGCGGGAAGCTTTCTTT.